This T cell receptor beta chain came from a study of T cell responses to AZD1222 COVID-19 vaccine. Broader study findings: Once two AZD1222 doses were given, Spike-specific TCR breadth and depth went up. It should be noted that donors were predominantly white British and more often female, and clonal diversity was possibly underestimated. Repertoire samples came only from after the peak T cell response.

In germline, CDR1 is SQVTM, CDR2 ANQGSEA. CDR3 length: 11 amino acids. After removal of 5 bases from V and 4 bases from J, the junction contained 0 bases not matched to a gene. Method: immunoSEQ multiplex PCR; TCRdb's copy keeps in-frame clones and lacks some. The profile shows 150,000 or so clones, about nine tenths of them singletons. Remarks on this clone: Its target is unknown.

Here the sequenced sample was peripheral blood, taken 28 days after the second AZD1222 dose. The chain couples TRBV29-1 to TRBJ2-3, with 7 bases lining up with TRBD2. The source is an adult who received the AZD1222 COVID-19 vaccine. The CDR3 DNA follows: TGCAGCGTTCGGGGGGCAGATACGCAGTATTTT. Amino acids: CSVRGADTQYF.